The 6 T cell receptor beta chains presented below share a single source sample, sequenced in a study of blood T cell repertoires in COVID-19. Sequencing used immunoSEQ multiplex PCR; TCRdb keeps in-frame clones, though not all of them. The data contain about 480,000 clones, 89% of them singletons. Sample: peripheral blood. These TCRs come from a man aged 18-30 years with COVID-19, enrolled during active disease.

The V call is TRBV7-9, the J call TRBJ2-1; 9 nucleotides agree with TRBD1. CDR3 length: 15 residues. Germline V CDR1 and CDR2: SEHNR, FQNEAQ (reference sequence). Germline trimming cut 4 bases from V and 6 bases from J; bases unmatched to any gene: 7. CDR3 bases: TGTGCCAGCAGCTCCTCCGGGACAGGGTCCAATGAGCAGTTCTTC. As protein: CASSSSGTGSNEQFF.

The chain carries TRBV5-6 and TRBJ2-7; weak D call: TRBD1 (6 bases). V was clipped by 2 bases and J by 4 bases, with 13 bases between them. CDR3 length equals 14 residues. CDR1 SGHDT and CDR2 YYEEEE come from the germline V gene. CDR3 in DNA: TGTGCCAGCAGCTTAGACAGGACCCCTTACGAGCAGTACTTC. This codes for CASSLDRTPYEQYF.

J is TRBJ1-2 and V is TRBV14; weak D call: TRBD1 (6 bases). Trimming stripped 1 base from V and 8 bases from J, with 23 bases between. The CDR3 loop spans 17 amino acids. Germline CDR1 SGHDN, CDR2 FVKESK. The CDR3, as DNA: TGTGCCAGCAGCCAAGCCTATGGGGCCCCGGGACAAAGGGGCTACACCTTC. Translating gives CASSQAYGAPGQRGYTF.

The chain links TRBV29-1 to TRBJ1-1; the match to TRBD1 covers 8 bases. The CDR3 sequence is 13 residues long. V was pared by 5 bases and J by 3 bases, with 5 bases of the junction left unmatched. In germline, CDR1 is SQVTM, CDR2 ANQGSEA. In DNA, the CDR3 is TGCAGCGTTAGGGGACAGGCTTACACTGAAGCTTTCTTT. It yields the protein CSVRGQAYTEAFF.

The CDR3 reads CASSPGGKTQYF. The CDR3 DNA reads TGTGCCAGCTCACCGGGGGGGAAGACCCAGTACTTC. The rearrangement links TRBV18 to TRBJ2-5; 7 bases are shared with TRBD2. The CDR3 runs 12 residues. The ends lost 3 bases at V and 6 bases at J; junction bases unmatched: 1. CDR1 and CDR2 from the germline V gene are KGHSH and LQKENI.

This clone was recorded only once. The chain joins TRBV7-8 to TRBJ1-2; 7 bases agree with TRBD1. This CDR3 is built from 14 residues. The V gene's germline CDR1 is SGHVS and CDR2 FQNEAQ. J was trimmed by 7 bases and V by 1 base; bases with no gene match: 6. As DNA, the CDR3 is TGTGCCAGCAGCTTAGAACGACAGGGTGTTGGCTACACCTTC. Its protein is CASSLERQGVGYTF.